The 22 T cell receptor beta chains in this list originate from one sample, sequenced in a study of CD8 T cells in ankylosing spondylitis. TCRdb re-derived calls from the 5' RACE reads in MiXCR, one entry per CDR3 protein. This sample has about 42,000 distinct CDR3 sequences, with about 4.2% found just once. Sequencing used blood, either unsorted or a sorted T cell fraction (not recorded which). These receptors were obtained from a female donor with ankylosing spondylitis or in good health (not recorded which).

In this sample, this clonotype turned up many times. V and J are TRBV9 and TRBJ2-3; D gene unclear. Looked up from germline, CDR1 is SGDLS and CDR2 is YYNGEE. CDR3 size: 15 residues. The V and J ends lost 5 bases and 0 bases respectively, with 13 bases between them. This chain's CDR3 is CASSSFPSSTDTQYF. The CDR3 coding sequence is TGTGCCAGCAGTAGCTTTCCATCTAGCACAGATACGCAGTATTTT.

This clonotype appeared a few times. V and J are TRBV9 and TRBJ1-2; TRBD1 is a possible D gene (6 bases). V was trimmed by 2 bases and J by 5 bases, leaving 19 bases between them. The length of the CDR3 is 16 residues. CDR1 and CDR2 from the germline V gene are SGDLS and YYNGEE. Here the CDR3 DNA reads TGTGCCAGCAGCGTGGAAGTGTGGGGGCGACGATATGGCTACACCTTC. It codes for CASSVEVWGRRYGYTF. Full variable domain (missing parts from reference TRBV9 and TRBJ1-2): DSGVTQTPKHLITATGQRVTLRCSPRSGDLSVYWYQQSLDQGLQFLIQYYNGEERAKGNILERFSAQQFPDLHSELNLSSLELGDSALYFCASSVEVWGRRYGYTFGSGTRLTVV.

This clonotype was picked up many times. This rearrangement joins TRBV9 to TRBJ2-7; TRBD2 aligns across 11 bases. Germline V lookup: CDR1 SGDLS, CDR2 YYNGEE. V lost 0 bases to trimming and J lost 4 bases; unmatched junction nucleotides: 3. The CDR3 is made up of 15 amino acids. In nucleotides, the CDR3 is TGTGCCAGCAGCGTAGGACTAGCGGGGATTTACGAGCAGTACTTC. It translates to CASSVGLAGIYEQYF.

This clonotype came up many times. This rearrangement joins TRBV9 to TRBJ1-2; tentative D call: TRBD1 (5 bases). The germline V gene has CDR1 SGDLS and CDR2 YYNGEE. V dropped 0 bases and J dropped 4 bases, with 19 bases sitting between them. The CDR3 has 17 amino acids. Here the CDR3 DNA reads TGTGCCAGCAGCGTAGAACAGGCGGGATTCCCCATCTATGGCTACACCTTC. Translation gives CASSVEQAGFPIYGYTF.

This clonotype was seen at least ten times. This chain joins TRBV9 and TRBJ2-3; the D gene is possibly TRBD1 (5 bases). CDR3 length equals 16 residues. Trimming took off 4 bases at V and 6 bases at J, with 21 bases between the two ends. Germline V gene lookup returns CDR1 SGDLS and CDR2 YYNGEE. The CDR3 here is CASSSVGEDLWDTQYF. CDR3 nucleotides: TGTGCCAGCAGCAGCGTAGGGGAAGACCTTTGGGATACGCAGTATTTT.

In this sample, this clonotype turned up many times. This chain uses TRBV9 with TRBJ1-5; the D is unclear. The germline V gene has CDR1 SGDLS and CDR2 YYNGEE. The V end was cut by 1 base, the J end by 2 bases, with 7 bases between. CDR3 length: 14 residues. The CDR3 region has the DNA TGTGCCAGCAGCGTATCCGGGGGCAATCAGCCCCAGCATTTT. Its translation: CASSVSGGNQPQHF.

This clonotype was found many times. The chain links TRBV9 to TRBJ2-7; TRBD1 is a possible D gene (7 bases). The CDR3 length is 14 residues. In germline, CDR1 is SGDLS, CDR2 YYNGEE. The germline V and J ends were trimmed by 3 bases and 6 bases, with 16 bases remaining between them. The CDR3 DNA follows: TGTGCCAGCAGCGGGACTGGCGGGGACAGCGAGCAGTACTTC. It encodes CASSGTGGDSEQYF. The full variable domain, with the rest looked up from reference TRBV9 and TRBJ2-7, is DSGVTQTPKHLITATGQRVTLRCSPRSGDLSVYWYQQSLDQGLQFLIQYYNGEERAKGNILERFSAQQFPDLHSELNLSSLELGDSALYFCASSGTGGDSEQYFGPGTRLTVT.

This clonotype was seen ten or more times. The V gene is TRBV9, the J gene TRBJ1-1, with D unresolved. Deletions cut 0 bases from V and 0 bases from J, with 12 bases between. Per the germline V gene, CDR1 is SGDLS and CDR2 is YYNGEE. This CDR3 comprises 16 residues. The CDR3 region has the DNA TGTGCCAGCAGCGTAGAGTCAGAATTCATGAACACTGAAGCTTTCTTT. As protein: CASSVESEFMNTEAFF.

At least ten counts were recorded for this clonotype. The chain has TRBV9 and TRBJ2-7, with 9 bases matching TRBD2. Trimming cost V 4 bases and J 4 bases; bases outside gene matches: 12. This CDR3 comprises 16 residues. The germline V gene has CDR1 SGDLS and CDR2 YYNGEE. The CDR3 region has the DNA TGTGCCAGCAGCCCAGGGGGTAGCGGGGGCTCTTACGAGCAGTACTTC. It translates to CASSPGGSGGSYEQYF.

This clonotype occurred many times. The V and J genes are TRBV9 and TRBJ2-1, with D possibly matching TRBD2 (6 bases). V was trimmed by 3 bases and J by 10 bases, leaving 20 bases between them. Germline V gives CDR1 SGDLS, CDR2 YYNGEE. The CDR3 covers 15 residues. The CDR3 here is CASSALGPLSGEQFF. CDR3 in DNA: TGTGCCAGCAGCGCCCTGGGCCCTTTAAGCGGGGAGCAGTTCTTC. Full variable domain (missing parts from reference TRBV9 and TRBJ2-1): DSGVTQTPKHLITATGQRVTLRCSPRSGDLSVYWYQQSLDQGLQFLIQYYNGEERAKGNILERFSAQQFPDLHSELNLSSLELGDSALYFCASSALGPLSGEQFFGPGTRLTVL.

This clonotype was recorded at least ten times. The chain has TRBV9 and TRBJ2-7; possible D gene TRBD2, 7 bases. The CDR3 consists of 13 residues. Germline lookup yields CDR1 SGDLS and CDR2 YYNGEE. Trimming removed 4 bases from V and 6 bases from J, with 14 bases in between. This chain's CDR3 is CASSPWEGGEQYF. DNA of the CDR3: TGTGCCAGCAGCCCTTGGGAGGGGGGCGAGCAGTACTTC.

At least ten counts were recorded for this clonotype. The chain couples TRBV9 to TRBJ2-3; D gene uncertain. CDR1 and CDR2 (germline): SGDLS, YYNGEE. The V end lost 4 bases, the J end lost 0 bases, and 21 bases lay between the germline ends. This CDR3 has 18 residues. CDR3 DNA: TGTGCCAGCAGCCACGGTACGGGTCAACCCTCTAGCACAGATACGCAGTATTTT. Amino acid sequence: CASSHGTGQPSSTDTQYF.

This clonotype was found many times. J is TRBJ2-3 and V is TRBV9, with D possibly being TRBD2 (7 bases). Germline loops: CDR1 SGDLS, CDR2 YYNGEE. V was pared by 6 bases and J by 2 bases, with 16 bases between. CDR3 length: 15 residues. The CDR3 coding sequence is TGTGCCAGCACGGGGGGCCTAATTGACACAGATACGCAGTATTTT. Amino acids: CASTGGLIDTDTQYF. Combining the CDR3 with reference TRBV9 and TRBJ2-3 gives the whole variable domain DSGVTQTPKHLITATGQRVTLRCSPRSGDLSVYWYQQSLDQGLQFLIQYYNGEERAKGNILERFSAQQFPDLHSELNLSSLELGDSALYFCASTGGLIDTDTQYFGPGTRLTVL.

Remarks on this clonotype: Since no conserved phenylalanine or tryptophan closes the CDR3, a read error is the likely cause. J is TRBJ2-1 and V is TRBV9; 13 nucleotides line up with TRBD2. From germline, CDR1 is SGDLS and CDR2 YYNGEE. Trimming at V came to 4 bases and at J to 4 bases, leaving 2 bases not matched to a gene. The CDR3 is 15 residues long. The CDR3: CASSPLAGGYNEQFL. The CDR3 bases are TGTGCCAGCAGCCCACTAGCGGGGGGGTACAATGAGCAGTTCCTC.

V gene TRBV9 combines with J gene TRBJ2-1; possible D gene TRBD2, 5 bases. Germline assignment: CDR1 SGDLS and CDR2 YYNGEE. The germline V and J ends were trimmed by 6 bases and 10 bases, with 14 bases remaining between them. This CDR3 spans 12 amino acids. The CDR3 loop is CASTSGVQEQFF. CDR3 bases: TGTGCCAGCACCTCCGGGGTCCAGGAGCAGTTCTTC.

This clonotype showed up many times. DNA of the CDR3: TGTGCCAGCAGCGTAGACTGGGGCAGGCTTTACAATGAGCAGTTCTTC. Translation: CASSVDWGRLYNEQFF. The J gene is TRBJ2-1, the V gene TRBV9; D is possibly TRBD1 (5 bases). Germline values: CDR1 SGDLS, CDR2 YYNGEE. The V end lost 0 bases, the J end lost 4 bases, and 14 bases lay between the germline ends. The CDR3 is 16 amino acids.

This clonotype showed up many times. The chain is built from TRBV21-1 and TRBJ1-5; the table calls TRBD1, which could not be checked here. TRBV21-1 is noted as a pseudogene. The CDR3 extends over 10 amino acids. Written as DNA, the CDR3 is TGTGCCAGGGATGGGGGGCCCCAGCATTTT. Translated, it gives CARDGGPQHF.

This clonotype was counted ten times or more. The V call is TRBV9, the J call TRBJ2-5, with 9 bases lining up with TRBD2. The trim removed 4 bases at V and 2 bases at J, leaving 12 bases unmatched. Germline CDR1 and CDR2: SGDLS and YYNGEE. This CDR3 has 17 residues. In DNA, the CDR3 is TGTGCCAGCAGCCCCTTGTGGGGTAGCGGGGGTCAAGAGACCCAGTACTTC. Its protein product is CASSPLWGSGGQETQYF.

By share, this clonotype ranks as medium-sized. This chain uses TRBV9 with TRBJ1-2; no clear D. Germline V gene lookup returns CDR1 SGDLS and CDR2 YYNGEE. Trimming left V 3 bases short and J 4 bases short, with 16 bases between. The CDR3 loop spans 15 amino acids. DNA of the CDR3: TGTGCCAGCAGCGCTCAGGTGGTCGCTTCCTATGGCTACACCTTC. Amino acids: CASSAQVVASYGYTF.

The chain is built from TRBV9 and TRBJ2-3; D remains unclear. The length of the CDR3 is 15 residues. Trimming removed 0 bases at V and 4 bases at J, with 12 bases between. Germline V gives CDR1 SGDLS, CDR2 YYNGEE. The chain's CDR3 is CASSVGAAPADTQYF. The CDR3 DNA is TGTGCCAGCAGCGTAGGTGCGGCCCCGGCAGATACGCAGTATTTT.

This clonotype was counted many times. The rearrangement links TRBV9 to TRBJ2-1, with TRBD2 matching over 9 bases. Germline CDR1 SGDLS, CDR2 YYNGEE. V lost 3 bases and J lost 2; bases outside the gene matches: 6. The CDR3 runs to 16 residues. CDR3 protein: CASSALTSGAYNEQFF. The CDR3 DNA is TGTGCCAGCAGCGCCCTGACTAGCGGTGCCTACAATGAGCAGTTCTTC.

CDR3 sequence (DNA): TGTGCCAGCAGCTTCTCAGGGGTTAGCAATCAGCCCCAGCATTTT. Protein: CASSFSGVSNQPQHF. The V and J genes are TRBV9 and TRBJ1-5; D possibly corresponds to TRBD1 (6 bases). V lost 4 bases and J 0 bases, leaving 11 bases between the germline ends. The V gene's germline CDR1 is SGDLS and CDR2 YYNGEE. The CDR3 is made up of 15 amino acids.